The 19 T cell receptor beta chains below were found in one sample sequenced in a study of T cells in localized non-small cell lung cancer. Libraries were prepared by immunoSEQ multiplex PCR; TCRdb keeps only in-frame clonotypes and omits some of them. Of tens of thousands of clones detected, around 86% appear once; the ten largest clones hold 20%. Here the sequenced sample was peripheral blood, taken before any cancer treatment. Receptor source: an older female donor with stage II squamous cell lung carcinoma.

This chain uses TRBV7-2 with TRBJ2-2, with D possibly matching TRBD1 (5 bases). V was cut by 4 bases and J by 4 bases, with 13 bases left in between. The CDR3 spans 15 residues. Germline CDR1 is SGHTA and CDR2 is FQGNSA. CDR3: CASSSFQGTTGELFF. The CDR3 nucleotides read TGTGCCAGCAGCTCTTTTCAGGGAACCACCGGGGAGCTGTTTTTT.

Here the CDR3 DNA reads TGTGCCAGCAGCTATCAGGGTGGTTCCTACAATGAGCAGTTCTTC. It yields the protein CASSYQGGSYNEQFF. The rearrangement joins TRBV11-3 to TRBJ2-1, with D perhaps matching TRBD1 (5 bases). V lost 4 bases and J lost 1, with 11 bases in between. Germline V lookup: CDR1 SGHNT, CDR2 YENEEA. This CDR3 spans 15 amino acids.

The rearrangement uses TRBV29-1 and TRBJ2-7, with unresolved D. The CDR3 extends over 12 amino acids. Trimming removed 4 bases at V and 6 bases at J, with 13 bases between. The germline gives CDR1 SQVTM, CDR2 ANQGSEA. The CDR3 DNA reads as TGCAGCGTTGGGACCGGGTTGGGCGAGCAGTACTTC. Translated, it gives CSVGTGLGEQYF.

The chain uses TRBV6-5 and TRBJ1-1, with D possibly TRBD1 on 5 matching bases. CDR3 size: 10 residues. V was shortened by 11 bases and J by 11 bases, with 15 bases between the two germline ends. Looked up from germline, CDR1 is MNHEY and CDR2 is SVGAGI. The CDR3 sequence is CACSRRDAFF. CDR3 DNA sequence: TGTGCCTGCTCTAGAAGGGACGCTTTCTTT.

The genes are TRBV6-1 and TRBJ2-2; D uncertain. CDR3 size: 13 residues. The V and J ends lost 1 base and 4 bases respectively, with 4 bases between them. The germline CDR1 and CDR2 sequences are MNHNS and SASEGT. Here the CDR3 reads CASSEVGTGELFF. DNA of the CDR3: TGTGCCAGCAGTGAAGTTGGCACCGGGGAGCTGTTTTTT.

This clone was counted a few times. This chain joins TRBV6-4 and TRBJ1-6; D is unresolved. Germline lookup yields CDR1 MRHNA and CDR2 SNTAGT. This CDR3 is 13 amino acids long. Trimming pared 5 bases from V and 9 bases from J, leaving 11 bases between. CDR3 sequence: CASSNTPGSPLHF. The CDR3 DNA reads TGTGCCAGCAGTAACACGCCGGGTTCACCCCTCCACTTT.

The chain joins TRBV27 to TRBJ2-1; D unclear. Germline values: CDR1 MNHEY, CDR2 SMNVEV (reference sequence). This CDR3 is built from 14 residues. Trimming pared 6 bases from V and 10 bases from J, leaving 19 bases between. This chain's CDR3 is CASRLLALEDEQFF. The CDR3 nucleotides are TGTGCCAGCAGACTCCTGGCCCTTGAGGACGAGCAGTTCTTC.

The CDR3 coding sequence is TGTGCCAGCACCCTTTTTCAGGACTCCTACGAGCAGTACTTC. The encoded protein is CASTLFQDSYEQYF. V gene TRBV2 combines with J gene TRBJ2-7, with D unclear. The germline V gene encodes CDR1 SNHLY and CDR2 FYNNEI. This CDR3 is built from 14 residues. V lost 7 bases to trimming and J lost 0 bases, with 13 bases between them.

This rearrangement joins TRBV5-1 to TRBJ1-1, with D perhaps matching TRBD1 (5 bases). Germline CDR1 reads SGHRS; CDR2 reads YFSETQ. The germline V and J ends were trimmed by 0 bases and 3 bases, with 12 bases remaining between them. CDR3 length: 15 residues. CDR3 bases: TGCGCCAGCAGCTTGGGACTCAGGGAAGACACTGAAGCTTTCTTT. Its protein product is CASSLGLREDTEAFF.

V gene TRBV19 combines with J gene TRBJ1-5; the match to TRBD1 covers 9 bases. The CDR3 is 16 amino acids. V trimming: 6 bases; J trimming: 4 bases; junction bases outside the gene matches: 10. Germline CDR1 and CDR2: LNHDA and SQIVND (reference sequence). The CDR3 region is CASSTGTGGPNQPQHF. The CDR3 DNA is TGTGCCAGTAGCACCGGTACAGGGGGCCCTAATCAGCCCCAGCATTTT.

A word on this clone: As the CDR3 is not closed by the conserved phenylalanine or tryptophan, this likely results from a read error. V usage is TRBV4-1 and J usage is TRBJ1-2; tentative D call: TRBD1 (6 bases). The germline V gene encodes CDR1 MGHRA and CDR2 YSYEKL. This CDR3 comprises 13 residues. The V end lost 7 bases, the J end lost 2 bases, and 11 bases lay between the germline ends. CDR3 coding DNA: TGCGCCAGCAATCGGGGACAAAACTATGGCTACACCCTC. Translating gives CASNRGQNYGYTL.

The V call is TRBV7-3, the J call TRBJ2-5, with 11 positions matching TRBD1. The CDR3 length is 16 residues. Trimming removed 5 bases from V and 4 bases from J; junction bases left unmatched: 9. Germline V lookup: CDR1 SGHTA, CDR2 FQGTGA. The CDR3 reads CASSPWGGTGGETQYF. DNA for the CDR3: TGTGCCAGCAGCCCCTGGGGTGGGACAGGGGGAGAGACCCAGTACTTC. Full variable domain (remainder filled in from reference TRBV7-3 and TRBJ2-5): GAGVSQTPSNKVTEKGKYVELRCDPISGHTALYWYRQSLGQGPEFLIYFQGTGAADDSGLPNDRFFAVRPEGSVSTLKIQRTERGDSAVYLCASSPWGGTGGETQYFGPGTRLLVL.

This clone was found a few times. This chain joins TRBV7-9 and TRBJ2-3; 11 bases fit TRBD2. Germline CDR1 reads SEHNR; CDR2 reads FQNEAQ (reference sequence). Trimming cost V 8 bases and J 2 bases; bases outside gene matches: 3. The CDR3 spans 14 residues. The CDR3 protein is CASLAGGSTDTQYF. The CDR3 DNA sequence: TGTGCCAGCCTAGCGGGGGGATCCACAGATACGCAGTATTTT. Full variable domain (rest looked up from reference TRBV7-9 and TRBJ2-3): DTGVSQNPRHKITKRGQNVTFRCDPISEHNRLYWYRQTLGQGPEFLTYFQNEAQLEKSRLLSDRFSAERPKGSFSTLEIQRTEQGDSAMYLCASLAGGSTDTQYFGPGTRLTVL.

The J gene is TRBJ2-1, the V gene TRBV9; 7 bases match TRBD1. The V segment lost 2 bases and the J segment 0 bases; nucleotides outside the gene matches: 8. Germline V gives CDR1 SGDLS, CDR2 YYNGEE. The CDR3 is made up of 17 amino acids. The CDR3 loop reads CASSVRGRGTSYNEQFF. For the CDR3, the DNA is TGTGCCAGCAGCGTTAGGGGGCGAGGGACCTCCTACAATGAGCAGTTCTTC.

This rearrangement joins TRBV5-5 to TRBJ1-2, with TRBD1 as a possible D gene (5 bases). CDR1 is SGHKS and CDR2 is YYEKEE in the germline V gene (reference sequence). V lost 3 bases to trimming and J lost 4 bases, with 16 bases between them. This CDR3 has 15 amino acids. The CDR3 sequence: CASSWDPGSAYGYTF. CDR3 DNA: TGTGCCAGCAGCTGGGACCCCGGATCTGCCTATGGCTACACCTTC.

The rearrangement uses TRBV7-2 and TRBJ1-5; 8 bases are a match to TRBD1. V trimming: 4 bases; J trimming: 4 bases; junction bases outside the gene matches: 3. There are 14 residues in the CDR3. Germline CDR1 SGHTA, CDR2 FQGNSA. CDR3 bases: TGTGCCAGCAGCTACACAGGGGGTAATCAGCCCCAGCATTTT. Translating it yields CASSYTGGNQPQHF. The full variable domain, rest sourced from reference TRBV7-2 and TRBJ1-5, is GAGVSQSPSNKVTEKGKDVELRCDPISGHTALYWYRQSLGQGLEFLIYFQGNSAPDKSGLPSDRFSAERTGGSVSTLTIQRTQQEDSAVYLCASSYTGGNQPQHFGDGTRLSIL.

This rearrangement joins TRBV19 to TRBJ1-5; 7 nucleotides line up with TRBD1. This CDR3 contains 15 residues. Germline V gives CDR1 LNHDA, CDR2 SQIVND (reference sequence). Unmatched junction bases numbered 2, after V lost 1 base and J lost 2 bases. DNA for the CDR3: TGTGCCAGTAGTATAGGCAGGGGGGGCAATCAGCCCCAGCATTTT. It specifies CASSIGRGGNQPQHF.

The J gene is TRBJ1-5, the V gene TRBV18; 7 bases map to TRBD1. V lost 3 bases and J lost 4; bases outside the gene matches: 3. The V gene's germline CDR1 is KGHSH and CDR2 LQKENI. This CDR3 contains 14 residues. The CDR3 loop is CASSPSQGNQPQHF. The CDR3 DNA follows: TGTGCCAGCTCACCGTCACAGGGGAATCAGCCCCAGCATTTT.

The sample holds a few counts of this clone. The chain links TRBV7-2 to TRBJ1-1; unclear D gene. This CDR3 is 14 amino acids long. V shed 3 bases and J shed 1 base, with 9 bases lying between them. The germline gives CDR1 SGHTA, CDR2 FQGNSA. CDR3 DNA sequence: TGTGCCAGCAGCTTGTATGGGCAGAACACTGAAGCTTTCTTT. The encoded protein is CASSLYGQNTEAFF. Looking up the rest from reference TRBV7-2 and TRBJ1-1 gives the full variable domain: GAGVSQSPSNKVTEKGKDVELRCDPISGHTALYWYRQSLGQGLEFLIYFQGNSAPDKSGLPSDRFSAERTGGSVSTLTIQRTQQEDSAVYLCASSLYGQNTEAFFGQGTRLTVV.